A selection of T cell receptor beta chains follows, all from one sample in a study of T cell repertoires in ileal Crohn's disease. TCRdb keeps only in-frame clones here, not all; method: immunoSEQ multiplex PCR. The sample holds 6,800 or so clones, 65% to 80% seen once. Sequencing was performed on ileal tissue. Receptors originate from an adult with Crohn's disease. Each CDR3 is given with its conserved first and last residue. Each record gives: clone size, D gene, J gene, V gene, CDR3 protein, CDR3 DNA. A D gene is named only where the DNA matches it firmly. The size entry is marked missing in some rows and otherwise reads once, few, many or a size class.

. TRBD1 TRBJ1-1 TRBV7-9 CASSLRGQGDTEAFF TGTGCCAGCAGCTTAAGAGGACAGGGCGACACTGAAGCTTTCTTT
few TRBD1 TRBJ2-7 TRBV28 CASSLTGGKQYF TGTGCCAGCAGTTTGACAGGGGGCAAGCAGTACTTC
. . TRBJ2-1 TRBV4-3 CASSQGRVGEQFF TGCGCCAGCAGCCAAGGTCGGGTTGGTGAGCAGTTCTTC
. . TRBJ2-3 TRBV29-1 CSVGGGLGDTQYF TGCAGCGTTGGCGGGGGCCTAGGAGATACGCAGTATTTT
few TRBD2 TRBJ2-3 TRBV7-9 CASSLRTSGVMGDTQYF TGTGCCAGCAGCCTACGGACTAGCGGGGTGATGGGAGATACGCAGTATTTT
. . TRBJ2-7 TRBV27 CASSYLQGHEQYF TGTGCCAGCAGTTACTTACAGGGTCACGAGCAGTACTTC
. TRBD1 TRBJ1-1 TRBV5-1 CASSPGDRGVAEAFF TGCGCCAGCAGCCCCGGGGACAGGGGAGTTGCTGAAGCTTTCTTT
. TRBD1 TRBJ1-2 TRBV27 CASKRTGVNYGYTF TGTGCCAGCAAAAGGACAGGGGTTAACTATGGCTACACCTTC
. . TRBJ1-1 TRBV6-1 CASRQVTEAFF TGTGCCAGCAGACAGGTGACTGAAGCTTTCTTT
. . TRBJ1-1 TRBV29-1 CSVASGVSTEAFF TGCAGCGTTGCATCGGGAGTCAGCACTGAAGCTTTCTTT